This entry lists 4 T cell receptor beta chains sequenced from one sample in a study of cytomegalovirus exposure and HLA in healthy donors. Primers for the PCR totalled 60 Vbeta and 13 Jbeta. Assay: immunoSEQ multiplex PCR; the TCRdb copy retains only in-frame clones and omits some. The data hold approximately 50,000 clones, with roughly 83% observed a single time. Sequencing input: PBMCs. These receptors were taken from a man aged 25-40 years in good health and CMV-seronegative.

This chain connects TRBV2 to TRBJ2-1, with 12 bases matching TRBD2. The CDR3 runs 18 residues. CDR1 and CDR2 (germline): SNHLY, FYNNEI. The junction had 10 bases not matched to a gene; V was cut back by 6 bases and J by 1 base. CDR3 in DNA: TGTGCCAGCAGAGGGAGACTAGCGGGAGAGGGGTCCTACAATGAGCAGTTCTTC. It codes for CASRGRLAGEGSYNEQFF.

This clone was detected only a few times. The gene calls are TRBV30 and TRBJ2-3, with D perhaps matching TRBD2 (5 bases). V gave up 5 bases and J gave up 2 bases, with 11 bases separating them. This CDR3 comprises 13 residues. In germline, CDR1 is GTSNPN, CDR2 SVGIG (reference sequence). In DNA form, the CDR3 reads TGTGCCTGGGCGGGTACACTCACAGATACGCAGTATTTT. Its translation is CAWAGTLTDTQYF.

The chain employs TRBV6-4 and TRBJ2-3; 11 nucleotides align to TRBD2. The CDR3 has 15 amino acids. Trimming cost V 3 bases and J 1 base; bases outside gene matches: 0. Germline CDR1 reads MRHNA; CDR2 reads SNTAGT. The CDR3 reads CASSETSGGTDTQYF. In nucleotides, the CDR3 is TGTGCCAGCAGTGAGACTAGCGGGGGCACAGATACGCAGTATTTT.

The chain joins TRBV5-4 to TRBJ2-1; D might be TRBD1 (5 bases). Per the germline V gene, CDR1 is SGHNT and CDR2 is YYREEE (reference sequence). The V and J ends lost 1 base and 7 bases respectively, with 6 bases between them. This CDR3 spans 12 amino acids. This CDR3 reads CASSLYRNEQFF. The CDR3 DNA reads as TGTGCCAGCAGCTTGTACAGGAATGAGCAGTTCTTC.